These 7 T cell receptor beta chains share one sample of origin, sequenced in a study of blood T cell repertoires in COVID-19. Generated by immunoSEQ multiplex PCR, the TCRdb table keeps only in-frame clones and is missing some. The sample lists 250,000 to 300,000 clones, approximately 89% occurring once. The sample consisted of peripheral blood. Receptor source: a woman aged 25 to 39 who had recovered from COVID-19.

The chain has TRBV9 and TRBJ2-2; D may be TRBD1 (5 bases). Trimming left V 0 bases short and J 2 bases short, with 17 bases between. This CDR3 has 18 residues. The germline gives CDR1 SGDLS, CDR2 YYNGEE. The CDR3: CASSVDVRQKLNTGELFF. The CDR3 DNA is TGTGCCAGCAGCGTAGACGTCCGACAGAAGCTAAACACCGGGGAGCTGTTTTTT.

V usage is TRBV27 and J usage is TRBJ2-7; 8 bases are shared with TRBD2. CDR1 is MNHEY, CDR2 SMNVEV, per germline (reference sequence). The CDR3 loop spans 16 amino acids. V dropped 4 bases and J dropped 0; count of bases not matched to a gene: 8. The CDR3 reads CASSSITGGSSYEQYF. Written as DNA, the CDR3 is TGTGCCAGCAGTTCAATCACGGGGGGGAGCTCCTACGAGCAGTACTTC.

The V gene is TRBV7-9, the J gene TRBJ1-5; 9 bases are shared with TRBD1. Germline assignment: CDR1 SEHNR and CDR2 FQNEAQ (reference sequence). The CDR3 consists of 18 residues. With 4 bases clipped from V and 2 bases from J, the junction kept 12 bases outside the gene matches. CDR3 sequence: CASSSSPGTGFGNQPQHF. Written as DNA, the CDR3 is TGTGCCAGCAGCTCTAGTCCCGGGACAGGGTTTGGCAATCAGCCCCAGCATTTT.

This clone has just one count. V and J are TRBV20-1 and TRBJ2-7; a possible D gene is TRBD2 (5 bases). Germline-derived CDR1 and CDR2 are DFQATT and SNEGSKA (reference sequence). The CDR3 contains 14 residues. Trimming took 5 bases from V and 2 from J, leaving 16 bases between them. DNA of the CDR3: TGCAGTGCTCGTGCCCGGACTGGTCCCTACGAGCAGTACTTC. It encodes CSARARTGPYEQYF.

The chain carries TRBV6-5 and TRBJ2-1, with D uncertain. CDR1 and CDR2 (germline): MNHEY, SVGAGI. V was trimmed by 3 bases and J by 4 bases, leaving 13 bases between them. CDR3 length: 15 amino acids. CDR3 region: CASSYRPQNYNEQFF. CDR3 nucleotides: TGTGCCAGCAGTTATCGTCCCCAGAATTACAATGAGCAGTTCTTC.

This sequence joins TRBV7-9 and TRBJ2-1, with D tentatively TRBD2 (8 bases). The CDR3 sequence is 16 residues long. Germline lookup yields CDR1 SEHNR and CDR2 FQNEAQ (reference sequence). Trimming stripped 2 bases from V and 4 bases from J, with 15 bases between. The CDR3 DNA sequence: TGTGCCAGCAGCTTAAGTAGCGGGACAGAGTACAATGAGCAGTTCTTC. It translates to CASSLSSGTEYNEQFF.

This chain connects TRBV5-1 to TRBJ2-5, with D unresolved. Germline V gives CDR1 SGHRS, CDR2 YFSETQ. Trimming stripped 0 bases from V and 4 bases from J, with 7 bases between. The CDR3 totals 13 residues. The CDR3 sequence: CASSLGAAETQYF. The CDR3 DNA sequence: TGCGCCAGCAGCTTGGGGGCAGCAGAGACCCAGTACTTC.